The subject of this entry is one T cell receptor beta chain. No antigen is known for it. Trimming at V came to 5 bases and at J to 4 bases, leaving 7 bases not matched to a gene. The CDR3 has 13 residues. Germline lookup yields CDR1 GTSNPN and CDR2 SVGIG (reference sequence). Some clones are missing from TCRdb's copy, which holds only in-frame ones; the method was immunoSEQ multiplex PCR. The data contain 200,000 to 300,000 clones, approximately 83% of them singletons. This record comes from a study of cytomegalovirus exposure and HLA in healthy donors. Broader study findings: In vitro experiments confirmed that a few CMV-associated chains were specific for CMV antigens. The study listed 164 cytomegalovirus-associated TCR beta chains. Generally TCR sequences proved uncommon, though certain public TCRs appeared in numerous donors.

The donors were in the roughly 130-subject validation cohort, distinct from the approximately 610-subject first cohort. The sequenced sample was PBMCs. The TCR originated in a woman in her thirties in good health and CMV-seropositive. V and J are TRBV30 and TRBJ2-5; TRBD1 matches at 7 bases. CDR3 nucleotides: TGTGCCTGGTCAAAATACAGGGGAGAGACCCAGTACTTC. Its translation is CAWSKYRGETQYF.